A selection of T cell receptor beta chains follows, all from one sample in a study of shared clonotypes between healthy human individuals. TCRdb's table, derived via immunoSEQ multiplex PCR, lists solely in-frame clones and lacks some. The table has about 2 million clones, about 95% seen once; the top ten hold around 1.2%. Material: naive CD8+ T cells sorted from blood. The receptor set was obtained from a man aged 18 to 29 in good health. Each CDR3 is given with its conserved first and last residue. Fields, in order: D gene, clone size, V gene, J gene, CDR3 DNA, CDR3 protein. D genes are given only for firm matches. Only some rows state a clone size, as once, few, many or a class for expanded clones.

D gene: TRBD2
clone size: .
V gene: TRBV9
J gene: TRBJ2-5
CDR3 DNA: TGTGCCAGCAGCCTAGCGGGGGGCGACCAAGAGACCCAGTACTTC
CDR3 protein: CASSLAGGDQETQYF

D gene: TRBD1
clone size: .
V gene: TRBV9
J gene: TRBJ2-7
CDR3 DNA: TGTGCCAGCAGCGAACACAGGGGGCTTACCTACGAGCAGTACTTC
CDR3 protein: CASSEHRGLTYEQYF

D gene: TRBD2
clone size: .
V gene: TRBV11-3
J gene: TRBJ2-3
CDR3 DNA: TGTGCCAGCAGCTTAGATACGGCGGGAGGGCCATCAGATACGCAGTATTTT
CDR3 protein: CASSLDTAGGPSDTQYF

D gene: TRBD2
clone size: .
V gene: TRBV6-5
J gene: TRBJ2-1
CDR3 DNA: TGTGCCAGCAATCTAGCGGGAGGGAGGAATGAGCAGTTCTTC
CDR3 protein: CASNLAGGRNEQFF

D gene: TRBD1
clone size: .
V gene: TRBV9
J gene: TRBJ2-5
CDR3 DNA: TGTGCCAGCAGCGTAGCAGGGACAGCACAAGAGACCCAGTACTTC
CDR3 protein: CASSVAGTAQETQYF

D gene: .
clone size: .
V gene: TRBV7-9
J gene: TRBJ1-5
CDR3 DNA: TGTGCCAGCAGCTTAGACGGGGGAAGTTGGCAGCCCCAGCATTTT
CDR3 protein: CASSLDGGSWQPQHF

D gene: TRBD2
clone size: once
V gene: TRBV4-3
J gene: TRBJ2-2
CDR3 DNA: TGCGCCAGCAGCCAAGTAGCGGGAGGGCCTGGCGGCGGGGAGCTGTTTTTT
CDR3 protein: CASSQVAGGPGGGELFF

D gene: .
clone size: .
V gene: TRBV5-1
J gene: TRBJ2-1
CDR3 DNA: TGCGCCAGCAGCTTGGTCACGGGGTATGGCAGGTTCAATGAGCAGTTCTTC
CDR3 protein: CASSLVTGYGRFNEQFF

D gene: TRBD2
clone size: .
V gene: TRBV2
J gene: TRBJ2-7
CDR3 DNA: TGTGCCAGCAGTGACTCGGGACTAGCGGGGGCCTGGGACTACGAGCAGTACTTC
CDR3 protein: CASSDSGLAGAWDYEQYF

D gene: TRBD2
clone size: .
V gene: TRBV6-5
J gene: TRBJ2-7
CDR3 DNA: TGTGCCAGCAGATACACGGGACTAGCGGGCTCCTACGAGCAGTACTTC
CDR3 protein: CASRYTGLAGSYEQYF

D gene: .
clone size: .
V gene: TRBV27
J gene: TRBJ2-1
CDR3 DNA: TGTGCCAGCAGTCCTGACAGTCCCTACAATGAGCAGTTCTTC
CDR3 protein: CASSPDSPYNEQFF

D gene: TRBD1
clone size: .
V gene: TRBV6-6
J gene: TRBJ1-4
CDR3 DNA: TGTGCCAGCAGTTTTACCGGGACAGTTAATGAAAAACTGTTTTTT
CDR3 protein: CASSFTGTVNEKLFF

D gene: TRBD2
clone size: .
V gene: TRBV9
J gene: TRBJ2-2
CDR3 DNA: TGTGCCAGCAGCGTAGTGGAGCGGGGGAACACCGGGGAGCTGTTTTTT
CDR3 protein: CASSVVERGNTGELFF

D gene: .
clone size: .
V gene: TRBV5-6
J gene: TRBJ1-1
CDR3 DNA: TGTGCCAGCAGCATTACCAGGTTCATGAACACTGAAGCTTTCTTT
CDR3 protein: CASSITRFMNTEAFF

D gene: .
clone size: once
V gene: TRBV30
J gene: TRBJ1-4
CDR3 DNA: TGTGCCTGGAGTGGAGGGGCAGGGTTTGAAAAACTGTTTTTT
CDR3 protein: CAWSGGAGFEKLFF

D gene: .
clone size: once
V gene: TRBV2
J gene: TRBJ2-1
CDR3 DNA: TGTGCCAGCAGTGATGCACTTTACAATGAGCAGTTCTTC
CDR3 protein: CASSDALYNEQFF

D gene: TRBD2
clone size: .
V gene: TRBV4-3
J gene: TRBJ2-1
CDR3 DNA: TGCGCCAGCAGCCAAGAAACGCTAGCGGGAGAATTCCCAGTTGAGCAGTTCTTC
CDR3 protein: CASSQETLAGEFPVEQFF

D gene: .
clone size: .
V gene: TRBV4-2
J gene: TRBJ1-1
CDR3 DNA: TGTGCCAGCAGCCAAGCTTTCGAGGGAGTGAACACTGAAGCTTTCTTT
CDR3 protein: CASSQAFEGVNTEAFF

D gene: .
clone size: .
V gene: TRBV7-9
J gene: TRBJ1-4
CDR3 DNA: TGTGCCAGCAGCTTAGCAGGGGTGGAGGAAAAACTGTTTTTT
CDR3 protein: CASSLAGVEEKLFF